These 28 T cell receptor beta chains share one sample of origin, sequenced in a study of a mutant IDH1 vaccine in newly diagnosed glioma. Which antigens these TCRs recognize remains unknown. Sequencing was performed with immunoSEQ multiplex PCR; in TCRdb, only in-frame clones are kept and a portion is missing. Of 50,000 to 60,000 clones in the sample, roughly nine tenths were seen once. Regarding time point: week 11, during vaccination. Each vaccine dose was 300 ug of mutant IDH1 20-mer peptide, with topical imiquimod. Sequenced material: PBMCs, taken from a glioma patient whose treatment included an IDH1 peptide vaccine. These receptors were obtained from a man aged 50 or older with glioma.

The V gene is TRBV5-1, the J gene TRBJ2-4; D unclear. V was pared by 0 bases and J by 2 bases, with 9 bases between. CDR1 and CDR2 (germline): SGHRS, YFSETQ. The CDR3 spans 15 residues. CDR3 sequence: CASSLGSAPKNIQYF. DNA for the CDR3: TGCGCCAGCAGCTTGGGGTCGGCCCCCAAAAACATTCAGTACTTC.

J is TRBJ1-6 and V is TRBV20-1; TRBD1 is a possible D gene (5 bases). Germline loops: CDR1 DFQATT, CDR2 SNEGSKA (reference sequence). Trimming took off 3 bases at V and 11 bases at J, with 8 bases between the two ends. The CDR3 extends over 11 amino acids. In DNA form, the CDR3 reads TGCAGTGCTAGGGGGCCGGCACCCCTCCACTTT. Protein sequence: CSARGPAPLHF.

The chain recombines TRBV7-2 with TRBJ2-1; D perhaps matches TRBD2 (5 bases). This CDR3 has 14 amino acids. Germline loops: CDR1 SGHTA, CDR2 FQGNSA. Trimming cost V 1 base and J 8 bases, with 12 bases left between them. CDR3 amino acids: CASSLVGSRDEQFF. The CDR3 nucleotides are TGTGCCAGCAGCTTAGTGGGGAGTAGGGATGAGCAGTTCTTC.

The V call is TRBV6-6, the J call TRBJ1-2; D not resolved. CDR3 length: 13 residues. The V end lost 2 bases, the J end lost 4 bases, and 8 bases lay between the germline ends. Germline CDR1 and CDR2: MNHNY and SVGAGI (reference sequence). This chain's CDR3 is CASSYGAGYGYTF. The CDR3 DNA is TGTGCCAGCAGTTACGGAGCGGGCTATGGCTACACCTTC.

V usage is TRBV2 and J usage is TRBJ1-4; 9 bases match TRBD1. The CDR3 has 15 amino acids. CDR1 and CDR2 (germline): SNHLY, FYNNEI. V shed 6 bases and J 8 bases; nucleotides not matched to a gene: 10. The CDR3 region is CASRATGGGGEKLFF. The CDR3 bases are TGTGCCAGCAGAGCTACAGGGGGCGGGGGAGAAAAACTGTTTTTT. Supplemented by reference TRBV2 and TRBJ1-4, the full variable domain reads EPEVTQTPSHQVTQMGQEVILRCVPISNHLYFYWYRQILGQKVEFLVSFYNNEISEKSEIFDDQFSVERPDGSNFTLKIRSTKLEDSAMYFCASRATGGGGEKLFFGSGTQLSVL.

V gene TRBV4-2 combines with J gene TRBJ1-1, with TRBD1 matching 7 bases. V was pared by 2 bases and J by 1 base, with 7 bases of the junction left unmatched. The CDR3 is made up of 16 amino acids. Germline V gene sequence: CDR1 LGHNA, CDR2 YNFKEQ. CDR3 sequence: CASSQRAGGRNTEAFF. The DNA for the CDR3 is TGTGCCAGCAGCCAACGGGCAGGGGGTAGGAACACTGAAGCTTTCTTT.

This chain connects TRBV5-4 to TRBJ2-1; 13 nucleotides match TRBD2. Germline-derived CDR1 and CDR2 are SGHNT and YYREEE (reference sequence). Losses at the gene ends were 3 bases for V and 9 bases for J; bases not matched to a gene: 9. The CDR3 runs to 16 residues. The chain's CDR3 is CASSWGGLAGTGEQFF. CDR3 bases: TGTGCCAGCAGCTGGGGGGGACTAGCGGGAACGGGTGAGCAGTTCTTC. Complete variable domain (other parts from reference TRBV5-4 and TRBJ2-1): ETGVTQSPTHLIKTRGQQVTLRCSSQSGHNTVSWYQQALGQGPQFIFQYYREEENGRGNFPPRFSGLQFPNYSSELNVNALELDDSALYLCASSWGGLAGTGEQFFGPGTRLTVL.

The chain is built from TRBV6-1 and TRBJ2-7; D gene ambiguous. Trimming removed 1 base at V and 3 bases at J, with 7 bases between. CDR1 MNHNS and CDR2 SASEGT come from the germline V gene. This CDR3 is 13 amino acids long. The CDR3 coding sequence is TGTGCCAGCAGTGAAGGGATACTCTACGAGCAGTACTTC. Encoded protein: CASSEGILYEQYF.

The V call is TRBV7-9, the J call TRBJ1-2; TRBD1 matches 7 bases. The germline gives CDR1 SEHNR, CDR2 FQNEAQ (reference sequence). After removal of 3 bases from V and 2 bases from J, the junction contained 6 bases not matched to a gene. The CDR3 totals 15 residues. CDR3 nucleotides: TGTGCCAGCAGCTTGTGGCAGGGGGAAAACTATGGCTACACCTTC. This gives the protein CASSLWQGENYGYTF.

The chain couples TRBV18 to TRBJ1-6; 8 bases match TRBD1. The CDR3 covers 16 residues. The ends lost 0 bases at V and 9 bases at J; junction bases unmatched: 7. Germline CDR1 is KGHSH and CDR2 is LQKENI. The CDR3 here is CASSPPGQGAVSPLHF. Here the CDR3 DNA reads TGTGCCAGCTCACCACCTGGGCAGGGGGCAGTTTCACCCCTCCACTTT.

This rearrangement joins TRBV28 to TRBJ1-5; possible D gene TRBD1, 5 bases. V was pared by 3 bases and J by 0 bases, with 12 bases between. Germline V gene data show CDR1 as MDHEN and CDR2 as SYDVKM. The CDR3 runs 16 residues. The CDR3 protein is CASSFRDFYSNQPQHF. Written as DNA, the CDR3 is TGTGCCAGCAGTTTCCGGGACTTCTATAGCAATCAGCCCCAGCATTTT. The variable domain in full, with the rest retrieved from reference TRBV28 and TRBJ1-5, is DVKVTQSSRYLVKRTGEKVFLECVQDMDHENMFWYRQDPGLGLRLIYFSYDVKMKEKGDIPEGYSVSREKKERFSLILESASTNQTSMYLCASSFRDFYSNQPQHFGDGTRLSIL.

The chain uses TRBV18 and TRBJ1-3, with TRBD1 matching over 10 bases. V lost 3 bases, J lost 5 bases, and 4 bases stayed unmatched. The CDR3 consists of 15 residues. Germline CDR1 KGHSH, CDR2 LQKENI. The CDR3 DNA sequence: TGTGCCAGCTCACCCGGGACAGGGGAAAGAAACACCATATATTTT. This codes for CASSPGTGERNTIYF. Based on the CDR3 plus reference TRBV18 and TRBJ1-3, the full variable domain is NAGVMQNPRHLVRRRGQEARLRCSPMKGHSHVYWYRQLPEEGLKFMVYLQKENIIDESGMPKERFSAEFPKEGPSILRIQQVVRGDSAAYFCASSPGTGERNTIYFGEGSWLTVV.

This chain uses TRBV5-6 with TRBJ1-3, with unresolved D. The CDR3 length is 16 residues. Germline lookup yields CDR1 SGHDT and CDR2 YYEEEE. V gave up 2 bases and J gave up 3 bases, with 15 bases separating them. CDR3 protein: CASSFWQDAFGNTIYF. Written as DNA, the CDR3 is TGTGCCAGCAGCTTTTGGCAAGATGCCTTTGGAAACACCATATATTTT.

The chain joins TRBV10-1 to TRBJ2-3, with D possibly matching TRBD1 (6 bases). The CDR3 covers 15 residues. CDR1 and CDR2 (germline): WNHNN, SYGVQD (reference sequence). V shed 4 bases and J shed 4 bases, with 15 bases lying between them. CDR3 nucleotides: TGCGCCAGCAGTGCGGCAGGGGTGGTGGCAGATACGCAGTATTTT. It is translated as CASSAAGVVADTQYF.

This clone occurred once. J is TRBJ1-1 and V is TRBV9; possible D gene TRBD1, 6 bases. The V end lost 0 bases, the J end lost 2 bases, and 17 bases lay between the germline ends. CDR1 is SGDLS, CDR2 YYNGEE, per germline. The CDR3 contains 17 residues. The CDR3 loop is CASSVGESAGHNTEAFF. In nucleotides, the CDR3 is TGTGCCAGCAGCGTAGGTGAGTCGGCGGGACACAACACTGAAGCTTTCTTT.

The chain couples TRBV6-7 to TRBJ1-5, with 9 bases identical to TRBD1. TRBV6-7 is an open reading frame whose function is uncertain. Trimming took 4 bases from V and 2 from J; bases not matched to a gene: 6. The length of the CDR3 is 16 residues. The CDR3 loop is CASSSGTGIRNQPQHF. CDR3 coding DNA: TGTGCCAGCAGTTCCGGGACAGGGATTCGCAATCAGCCCCAGCATTTT.

This chain joins TRBV6-1 and TRBJ2-5, with D possibly matching TRBD1 (5 bases). CDR3 length: 13 residues. Germline loops: CDR1 MNHNS, CDR2 SASEGT. V lost 7 bases and J lost 5, with 14 bases in between. CDR3 region: CASMLGRRETQYF. The CDR3, as DNA: TGTGCCAGCATGTTGGGGCGTCGGGAGACCCAGTACTTC.

This chain connects TRBV6-1 to TRBJ2-6; D unresolved. CDR3 size: 15 residues. Trimming took off 0 bases at V and 2 bases at J, with 5 bases between the two ends. The germline V gene encodes CDR1 MNHNS and CDR2 SASEGT. In nucleotides, the CDR3 is TGTGCCAGCAGTGAAGCGTCCCCTGGGGCCAACGTCCTGACTTTC. As protein: CASSEASPGANVLTF.

V gene TRBV7-9 combines with J gene TRBJ1-5; the D gene is possibly TRBD1 (5 bases). Trimming cost V 5 bases and J 7 bases, with 12 bases left between them. This CDR3 contains 13 residues. The germline V gene has CDR1 SEHNR and CDR2 FQNEAQ (reference sequence). The CDR3 region has the DNA TGTGCCAGCAGCATAAGTCGGGGCCAGCCCCAGCATTTT. Translation gives CASSISRGQPQHF.

The DNA of the CDR3 is TGTGCCAGCAGTGATGAGGGCGGGGGGTCCTACGAGCAGTACTTC. This gives the protein CASSDEGGGSYEQYF. V and J are TRBV2 and TRBJ2-7; 8 bases are a match to TRBD2. V trimming: 3 bases; J trimming: 1 base; junction bases outside the gene matches: 5. CDR3 size: 15 residues. Germline V gene data show CDR1 as SNHLY and CDR2 as FYNNEI.

The chain combines TRBV10-1 with TRBJ2-2, with D uncertain. The germline V gene encodes CDR1 WNHNN and CDR2 SYGVQD (reference sequence). The CDR3 length is 13 residues. The V gene lost 0 bases and the J gene lost 6 bases, with 5 bases spanning the gap. CDR3 sequence reads: CASSESISGELFF. The CDR3 DNA sequence: TGCGCCAGCAGTGAGTCGATCTCCGGGGAGCTGTTTTTT.

V is TRBV28 and J is TRBJ2-2, with D possibly TRBD2 on 6 matching bases. V was trimmed by 5 bases and J by 2 bases, leaving 12 bases between them. CDR1 is MDHEN, CDR2 SYDVKM, per germline. The CDR3 is made up of 15 amino acids. The DNA of the CDR3 is TGTGCCAGCAGTACGGGGGACCACAACACCGGGGAGCTGTTTTTT. It translates to CASSTGDHNTGELFF.

The gene calls are TRBV7-9 and TRBJ1-1; no reliable D call. Trimming removed 1 base from V and 4 bases from J, with 13 bases in between. CDR1 is SEHNR, CDR2 FQNEAQ, per germline (reference sequence). CDR3 length: 15 amino acids. The CDR3 bases are TGTGCCAGCAGCTTAGGACGGGTGGGAAGCACTGAAGCTTTCTTT. Translation gives CASSLGRVGSTEAFF.

This sequence joins TRBV4-2 and TRBJ2-1, with TRBD2 identical over 8 bases. V dropped 0 bases and J dropped 8; count of bases not matched to a gene: 9. CDR1 and CDR2 (germline): LGHNA, YNFKEQ. This CDR3 is built from 16 residues. DNA for the CDR3: TGTGCCAGCAGCCAAGATCCGGGGGGGCCTTTTGATGAGCAGTTCTTC. Translating it yields CASSQDPGGPFDEQFF.

This clone was seen just once. The chain carries TRBV11-2 and TRBJ2-7; 11 positions agree with TRBD1. Germline loops: CDR1 SGHAT, CDR2 FQNNGV. CDR3 size: 16 residues. Germline trimming cut 1 base from V and 1 base from J; bases unmatched to any gene: 3. The CDR3 reads CASSLVGQGASYEQYF. The CDR3 bases are TGTGCCAGCAGCTTAGTAGGACAGGGGGCTTCCTACGAGCAGTACTTC.

The genes are TRBV14 and TRBJ2-7, with 7 bases identical to TRBD1. The germline gives CDR1 SGHDN, CDR2 FVKESK. V lost 1 base, J lost 1 base, and 13 bases stayed unmatched. There are 18 residues in the CDR3. The chain's CDR3 is CASSQGWGLRDSSYEQYF. The CDR3 DNA reads TGTGCCAGCAGCCAAGGGTGGGGCCTCAGGGACAGTTCCTACGAGCAGTACTTC.

V usage is TRBV28 and J usage is TRBJ1-1, with D possibly TRBD1 on 5 matching bases. In germline, CDR1 is MDHEN, CDR2 SYDVKM. There are 15 residues in the CDR3. The ends were cut back, 3 bases at V and 0 bases at J, with 11 bases in the middle. CDR3 loop: CASSFSRGMNTEAFF. Here the CDR3 DNA reads TGTGCCAGCAGTTTCTCGCGGGGCATGAACACTGAAGCTTTCTTT.

This clone was observed a few times. V and J are TRBV5-1 and TRBJ1-1, with TRBD1 identical over 7 bases. The CDR3 runs to 14 residues. Germline lookup yields CDR1 SGHRS and CDR2 YFSETQ. V was pared by 6 bases and J by 2 bases, with 7 bases of the junction left unmatched. The CDR3 loop is CASMVGQVNTEAFF. CDR3 nucleotide sequence: TGCGCCAGCATGGTAGGACAGGTCAACACTGAAGCTTTCTTT. Drawing the rest from reference TRBV5-1 and TRBJ1-1, the complete variable domain is KAGVTQTPRYLIKTRGQQVTLSCSPISGHRSVSWYQQTPGQGLQFLFEYFSETQRNKGNFPGRFSGRQFSNSRSEMNVSTLELGDSALYLCASMVGQVNTEAFFGQGTRLTVV.